The clone carrying this T cell receptor beta chain occurred many times. What it recognizes is unknown. The study excluded patients with uncontrolled infection, other autoimmune disease, pregnancy or lactation. Diagnoses were made from clinical symptoms, serum measures (thyroxine and TRAb), thyroid ultrasound and orbital computed tomography. PBMCs came from more than 9.5 ml fresh peripheral blood. This CDR3 has 15 residues. V lost 5 bases and J lost 3; bases outside the gene matches: 8. Looked up from germline, CDR1 is KGHDR and CDR2 is SFDVKD. Amplified regions were TCR beta CDR3 sequences from RNA transcripts. The primer set for the first-round RT-PCR of the TCR CDR3 was HTBI. Using its own MiXCR run on the multiplex PCR reads, TCRdb lists one record per CDR3 protein. The sample has about 610,000 distinct CDR3 sequences; about 15% are singletons. This sample is part of a study of T cells in Graves' hyperthyroidism and ophthalmopathy. Overall study findings and caveats: In the blood, most expanded thyroid clonotypes above 0.001 appeared as well.

Sequencing was performed on blood. This rearrangement joins TRBV24-1 to TRBJ2-7; 8 bases are a match to TRBD1. The sequence derives from a woman between 40 and 55 years old with Graves' ophthalmopathy. The CDR3 is CATSGTGTGDYEQYF. The CDR3 nucleotides read TGTGCCACCAGTGGCACCGGGACAGGAGACTACGAGCAGTACTTC.